The present entry profiles one T cell receptor (beta chain) with its context. Its antigen is not known. The CDR3 sequence is 13 residues long. The ends lost 5 bases at V and 9 bases at J; junction bases unmatched: 9. Germline loops: CDR1 SGHAT, CDR2 FQNNGV. This sample was taken from a study of OX40 agonist ivuxolimab in advanced cancers. In the study overall: An agonistic human IgG2 monoclonal antibody against OX40 (CD134) was given.

Overall study results and limits: Within 6 weeks, CD4+ and CD8+ blood T cells expanded clonally at 0.1 to 3.0 mg/kg. The expanded peripheral T cells' antigen specificity was not determined. The authors also found low normalized T-cell clonal expansion in some nonresponders.

Only in-frame clones appear in the TCRdb table, and some are missing; sequencing was by immunoSEQ multiplex PCR. The data show about 58,000 clones, roughly 83% seen once. This material consisted of CD4+ or CD8+ T cells sorted from blood, taken in a trial of the OX40 agonist ivuxolimab. The chain links TRBV11-2 to TRBJ2-5; 7 bases align to TRBD1. The sequence was collected from an adult with an advanced solid tumor such as melanoma, head and neck, liver or kidney cancer. Written as DNA, the CDR3 is TGTGCCAGCAGCCAGGGGGTGGTGGGTTCCCAGTACTTC. Its protein product is CASSQGVVGSQYF.